This TCR beta chain came from a study of CD8 T cells in Susac syndrome. RNA was extracted with the RNeasy kit, and a quantity of 0.5 to 1 ug was reverse transcribed using random hexamers. Each CDR3 protein gets one entry after TCRdb re-called the immunoSEQ multiplex PCR reads with MiXCR. The sample shows just under 150,000 distinct CDR3 sequences, roughly 94% of them seen only once. CDR1 and CDR2 from the germline V gene are MDHEN and SYDVKM. The V gene lost 10 bases and the J gene lost 6 bases, with 30 bases spanning the gap. This CDR3 has 18 residues. The source is a human donor in good health. The chain combines TRBV28 with TRBJ1-4, with D possibly matching TRBD1 (6 bases). The specimen was CD4+ T cells from PBMCs. CDR3 DNA: TGTGCCAACCATGTGGTCCCCCGTACGGGGGCGAGGGATGAAAAACTGTTTTTT. This sequence encodes CANHVVPRTGARDEKLFF. Full variable domain (remainder filled in from reference TRBV28 and TRBJ1-4): DVKVTQSSRYLVKRTGEKVFLECVQDMDHENMFWYRQDPGLGLRLIYFSYDVKMKEKGDIPEGYSVSREKKERFSLILESASTNQTSMYLCANHVVPRTGARDEKLFFGSGTQLSVL.